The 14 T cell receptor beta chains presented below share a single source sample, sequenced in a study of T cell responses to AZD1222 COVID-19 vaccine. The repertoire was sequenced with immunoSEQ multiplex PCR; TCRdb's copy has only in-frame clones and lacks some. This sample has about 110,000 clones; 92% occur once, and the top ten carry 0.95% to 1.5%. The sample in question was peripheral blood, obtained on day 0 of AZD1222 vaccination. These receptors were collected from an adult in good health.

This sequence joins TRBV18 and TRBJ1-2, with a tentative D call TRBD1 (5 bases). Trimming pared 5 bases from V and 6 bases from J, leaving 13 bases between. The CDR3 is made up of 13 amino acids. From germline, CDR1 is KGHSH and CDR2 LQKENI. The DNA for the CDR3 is TGTGCCAGCTCAGCCGACAGCACTAATGGCTACACCTTC. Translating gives CASSADSTNGYTF. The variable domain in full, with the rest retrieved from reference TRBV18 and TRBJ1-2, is NAGVMQNPRHLVRRRGQEARLRCSPMKGHSHVYWYRQLPEEGLKFMVYLQKENIIDESGMPKERFSAEFPKEGPSILRIQQVVRGDSAAYFCASSADSTNGYTFGSGTRLTVV.

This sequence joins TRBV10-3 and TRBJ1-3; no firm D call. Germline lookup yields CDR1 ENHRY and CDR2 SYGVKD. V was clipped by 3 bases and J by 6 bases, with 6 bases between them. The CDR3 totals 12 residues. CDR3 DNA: TGTGCCATCAGTGACGAGGTAAACACCATATATTTT. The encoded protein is CAISDEVNTIYF.

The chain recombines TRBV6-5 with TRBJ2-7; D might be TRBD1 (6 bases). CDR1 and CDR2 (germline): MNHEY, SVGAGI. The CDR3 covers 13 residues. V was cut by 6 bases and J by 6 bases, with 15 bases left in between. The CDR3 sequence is CASRDTGWGEQYF. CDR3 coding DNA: TGTGCCAGCAGAGATACAGGGTGGGGCGAGCAGTACTTC.

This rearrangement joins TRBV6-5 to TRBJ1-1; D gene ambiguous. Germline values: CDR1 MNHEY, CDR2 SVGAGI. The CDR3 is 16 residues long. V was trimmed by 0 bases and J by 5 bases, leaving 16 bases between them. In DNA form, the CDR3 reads TGTGCCAGCAGTTACTCGAGGGTAGGGTTTAGGACTGAAGCTTTCTTT. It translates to CASSYSRVGFRTEAFF.

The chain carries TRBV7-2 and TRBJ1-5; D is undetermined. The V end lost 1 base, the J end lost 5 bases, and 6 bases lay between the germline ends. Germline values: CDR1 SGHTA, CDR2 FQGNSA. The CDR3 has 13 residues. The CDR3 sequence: CASSLVTHQPQHF. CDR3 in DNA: TGTGCCAGCAGCTTAGTGACACATCAGCCCCAGCATTTT.

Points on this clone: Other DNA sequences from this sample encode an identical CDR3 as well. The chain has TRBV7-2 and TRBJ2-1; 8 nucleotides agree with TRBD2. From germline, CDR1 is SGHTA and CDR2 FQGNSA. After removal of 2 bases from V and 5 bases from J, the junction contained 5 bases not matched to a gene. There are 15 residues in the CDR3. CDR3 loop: CASSLTSGGHNEQFF. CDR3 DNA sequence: TGTGCCAGCAGCTTAACTAGCGGAGGGCACAATGAGCAGTTCTTC. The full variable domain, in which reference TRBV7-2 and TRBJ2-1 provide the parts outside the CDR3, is GAGVSQSPSNKVTEKGKDVELRCDPISGHTALYWYRQSLGQGLEFLIYFQGNSAPDKSGLPSDRFSAERTGGSVSTLTIQRTQQEDSAVYLCASSLTSGGHNEQFFGPGTRLTVL.

The CDR3 loop reads CASSQRLSSYNEQFF. In DNA form, the CDR3 reads TGTGCCAGCAGCCAGCGGCTCAGCTCCTACAATGAGCAGTTCTTC. This chain uses TRBV3-1 (or the pseudogene TRBV3-2) with TRBJ2-1, with no clear D. Germline-derived CDR1 and CDR2 are LGHDT and YNNKEL (reference sequence). V was shortened by 3 bases and J by 0 bases, with 9 bases between the two germline ends. This CDR3 comprises 15 residues.

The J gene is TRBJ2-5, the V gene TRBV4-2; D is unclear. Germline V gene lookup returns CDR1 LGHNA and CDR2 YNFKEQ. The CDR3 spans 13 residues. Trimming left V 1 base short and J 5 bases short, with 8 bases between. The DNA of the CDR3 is TGTGCCAGCAGCCAAGCAACTCGGGAGACCCAGTACTTC. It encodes CASSQATRETQYF.

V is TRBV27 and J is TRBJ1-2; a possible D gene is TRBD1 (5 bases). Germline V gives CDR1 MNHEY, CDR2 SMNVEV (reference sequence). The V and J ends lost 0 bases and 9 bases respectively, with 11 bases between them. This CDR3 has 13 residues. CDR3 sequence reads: CASSLSGTGSYTF. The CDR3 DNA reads TGTGCCAGCAGTTTATCAGGGACTGGAAGCTACACCTTC.

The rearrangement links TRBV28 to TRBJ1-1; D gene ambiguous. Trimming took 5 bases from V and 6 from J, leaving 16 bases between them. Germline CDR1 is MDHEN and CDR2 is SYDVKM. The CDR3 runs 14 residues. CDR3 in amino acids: CASSPLRGKAEAFF. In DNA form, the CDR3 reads TGTGCCAGCAGTCCCCTCCGGGGTAAGGCTGAAGCTTTCTTT.

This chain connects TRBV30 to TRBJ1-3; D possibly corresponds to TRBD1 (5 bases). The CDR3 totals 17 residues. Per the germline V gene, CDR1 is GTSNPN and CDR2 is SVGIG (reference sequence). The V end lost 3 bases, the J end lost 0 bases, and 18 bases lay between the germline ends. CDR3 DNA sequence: TGTGCCTGGAGGGACCCGGGACTCTCCCGCTCTGGAAACACCATATATTTT. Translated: CAWRDPGLSRSGNTIYF.

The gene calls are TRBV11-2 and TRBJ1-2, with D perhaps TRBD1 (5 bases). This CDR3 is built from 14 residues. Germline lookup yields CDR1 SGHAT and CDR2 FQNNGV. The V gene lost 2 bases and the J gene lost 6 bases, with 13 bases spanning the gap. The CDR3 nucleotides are TGTGCCAGCAGCTTATTAAGACAGATCCATGGCTACACCTTC. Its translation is CASSLLRQIHGYTF.

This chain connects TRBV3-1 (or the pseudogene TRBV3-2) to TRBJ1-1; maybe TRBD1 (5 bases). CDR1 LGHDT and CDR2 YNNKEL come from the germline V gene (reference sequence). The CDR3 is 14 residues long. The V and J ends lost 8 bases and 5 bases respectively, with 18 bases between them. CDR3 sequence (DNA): TGTGCCAGCTCTAGAGGGGTCGGAGTGACTGAAGCTTTCTTT. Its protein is CASSRGVGVTEAFF.

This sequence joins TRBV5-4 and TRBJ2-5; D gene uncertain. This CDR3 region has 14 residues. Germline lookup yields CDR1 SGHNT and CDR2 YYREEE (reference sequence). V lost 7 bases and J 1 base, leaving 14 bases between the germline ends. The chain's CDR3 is CASHDSRSQETQYF. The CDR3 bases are TGTGCCAGCCACGATAGCAGAAGCCAAGAGACCCAGTACTTC.